These 8 T cell receptor beta chains were sequenced from one sample in a study of T cells after yellow fever vaccination. MiXCR, run by TCRdb on the 5' RACE reads, gives a single entry per CDR3 protein. Here the sample spans 240,000 or so distinct CDR3 sequences, 6.9% being singletons. Specimen: CD4+ T cells sorted from PBMCs, collected 15 days after the yellow fever booster vaccination. The source is a man aged 25-45 years who received the YFV17D yellow fever vaccine.

The chain joins TRBV20-1 to TRBJ2-5; 8 bases map to TRBD2. Germline V CDR1 and CDR2: DFQATT, SNEGSKA (reference sequence). The CDR3 totals 16 residues. The CDR3 DNA reads as TGCAGGGTGGGACGAACACGGGGGGGAGGGATAGAGACCCAGTACTTC. Translating gives CRVGRTRGGGIETQYF.

The chain combines TRBV20-1 with TRBJ1-2, with D perhaps matching TRBD1 (5 bases). The ends were cut back, 3 bases at V and 4 bases at J, with 18 bases in the middle. The CDR3 totals 15 residues. Germline CDR1 DFQATT, CDR2 SNEGSKA (reference sequence). Here the CDR3 DNA reads TGCAGTGCTAGGGCAATTCAGGGTAGGGCCTATGGCTACACCTTC. Translated, it gives CSARAIQGRAYGYTF.

The V and J genes are TRBV6-5 and TRBJ2-3; a possible D gene is TRBD1 (6 bases). The V end lost 4 bases, the J end lost 2 bases, and 7 bases lay between the germline ends. The CDR3 sequence is 13 residues long. In germline, CDR1 is MNHEY, CDR2 SVGAGI. DNA for the CDR3: TGTGCCAGCAGTTGGACAGTCACAGATACGCAGTATTTT. Translating gives CASSWTVTDTQYF.

This clonotype was counted many times. This sequence joins TRBV10-2 and TRBJ2-7, with D perhaps matching TRBD2 (5 bases). The CDR3 spans 13 residues. Trimming shortened V by 8 bases and J by 0 bases, and 11 bases separated the two germline ends. Germline CDR1 is WSHSY and CDR2 is SAAADI. CDR3 DNA sequence: TGCGCCAGCGGACTGGTTAGCTCCTACGAGCAGTACTTC. Its translation is CASGLVSSYEQYF.

This clonotype was picked up many times. CDR3 coding DNA: TGCAGCGTTGGGACTAGCGGTCCCTACAATGAGCAGTTCTTC. This translates into CSVGTSGPYNEQFF. The chain carries TRBV29-1 and TRBJ2-1; TRBD2 agrees at 10 bases. Trimming cost V 4 bases and J 2 bases; bases outside gene matches: 2. CDR3 size: 14 residues. In germline, CDR1 is SQVTM, CDR2 ANQGSEA.

This clonotype came up many times. V and J are TRBV12-3 or TRBV12-4 and TRBJ2-7, with 10 bases identical to TRBD2. The CDR3 consists of 15 residues. J lost 0 bases, V lost 5 bases, and 4 bases had no gene match. Here the CDR3 DNA reads TGTGCCAGCAGTCCCAGACTAGCGGGCTCCTACGAGCAGTACTTC. It encodes CASSPRLAGSYEQYF.

The chain couples TRBV28 to TRBJ2-7, with D perhaps TRBD1 or TRBD2 (5 bases each). The germline V gene has CDR1 MDHEN and CDR2 SYDVKM. This CDR3 spans 13 amino acids. Trimming removed 10 bases at V and 3 bases at J, with 16 bases between. CDR3 loop: CATQWGSLYEQYF. Written as DNA, the CDR3 is TGTGCCACCCAGTGGGGGAGCCTCTACGAGCAGTACTTC.

The chain is built from TRBV2 and TRBJ2-3; TRBD1 might be the D (6 bases). This CDR3 has 12 amino acids. The ends were cut back, 9 bases at V and 3 bases at J, with 10 bases in the middle. Germline V gene sequence: CDR1 SNHLY, CDR2 FYNNEI. CDR3 sequence reads: CARQGGTDTQYF. DNA of the CDR3: TGTGCCAGACAGGGTGGAACAGATACGCAGTATTTT.